The 13 T cell receptor beta chains below come from one sample, sequenced in a study of T cells in Graves' hyperthyroidism and ophthalmopathy. The TCR beta CDR3 regions underwent amplification using RNA transcripts as the source. The HTBI set primed first-round TCR CDR3 RT-PCR. TCRdb reprocessed the multiplex PCR reads via MiXCR and lists one record per CDR3 protein. There are a few hundred thousand distinct CDR3 sequences in the sample; 20% to 25% occur only once, and approximately 25% lies in the top ten. The sequenced sample consisted of blood. All receptors come from a young man with Graves' hyperthyroidism.

On this clonotype itself: One base away lies a much larger clone, so this may be a sequencing read error. This chain uses TRBV19 with TRBJ1-1, with 9 nucleotides matching TRBD1. CDR1 and CDR2 (germline): LNHDA, SQIVND (reference sequence). The CDR3 contains 13 residues. DNA for the CDR3: TGTGCCAGTACAGACAGGGGGAACAATGAAGCTTTCTTT. This gives the protein CASTDRGNNEAFF.

This clonotype has a count of ten or more. This chain uses TRBV28 with TRBJ1-5, with D unclear. The CDR3 runs to 17 residues. CDR1 is MDHEN and CDR2 is SYDVKM in the germline V gene. V dropped 6 bases and J dropped 3 bases, with 21 bases sitting between them. CDR3 bases: TGTGCCAGCAGCCTGTCAGTGACGCTAAGGATCAATCAGCCCCAGCATTTT. It codes for CASSLSVTLRINQPQHF.

This clonotype was observed a handful of times. The V and J genes are TRBV28 and TRBJ2-2; tentative D call: TRBD2 (6 bases). V was cut by 8 bases and J by 6 bases, with 16 bases left in between. The germline V gene encodes CDR1 MDHEN and CDR2 SYDVKM. The CDR3 covers 14 residues. For the CDR3, the DNA is TGTGCCAGCGAGAGTGGCGGAGGGGCCGGGGAGCTGTTTTTT. This encodes CASESGGGAGELFF.

Here the CDR3 reads CASSRSGRPGEETQYF. CDR3 sequence (DNA): TGTGCCAGCAGCCGTAGCGGGAGGCCTGGGGAGGAGACCCAGTACTTC. This sequence joins TRBV7-3 and TRBJ2-5; 10 nucleotides match TRBD2. The V gene end was trimmed by 5 bases and the J gene end by 5 bases; junction bases not matched to a gene: 11. From germline, CDR1 is SGHTA and CDR2 FQGTGA. This CDR3 region has 16 residues.

This clonotype was counted at least ten times. J is TRBJ2-5 and V is TRBV6-1; the D gene is possibly TRBD1 (6 bases). V lost 6 bases and J lost 2, with 16 bases in between. This CDR3 spans 15 amino acids. CDR1 MNHNS and CDR2 SASEGT come from the germline V gene. The DNA for the CDR3 is TGTGCCAGCAGGGGGGCCCAGGGGTTACAAGAGACCCAGTACTTC. It encodes CASRGAQGLQETQYF.

V and J are TRBV27 and TRBJ2-5, with 9 bases lining up with TRBD1. V gave up 3 bases and J gave up 4 bases; unmatched junction bases: 6. Germline V CDR1 and CDR2: MNHEY, SMNVEV (reference sequence). CDR3 length: 15 amino acids. The CDR3 sequence is CASSFFNRGPETQYF. The DNA of the CDR3 is TGTGCCAGCAGTTTCTTCAACAGGGGGCCAGAGACCCAGTACTTC.

The rearrangement links TRBV6-2 or TRBV6-3 to TRBJ2-5; D not certain. This CDR3 region has 15 residues. With 6 bases removed from V and 4 bases from J, the gap between germline ends came to 18 bases. Germline CDR1 is MNHEY and CDR2 is SVGEGT. In DNA, the CDR3 is TGTGCCAGCAGCTCGAATAGCTGGTGGGTAGAGACCCAGTACTTC. It translates to CASSSNSWWVETQYF.

This clonotype has a handful of counts. Since a much larger clone is just one base distant, this may be a read error. V usage is TRBV5-1 and J usage is TRBJ1-2; TRBD1 matches 8 bases. Germline V gene sequence: CDR1 SGHRS, CDR2 YFSETQ. This CDR3 region has 14 residues. CDR3 in DNA: TGCGCCAGCAGCTGGACAGGGTTCAACTATGGCTGCACCTTC. This codes for CASSWTGFNYGCTF.

Many counts were recorded for this clonotype. This chain links TRBV11-2 with TRBJ2-2, with D possibly being TRBD1 (6 bases). This CDR3 is built from 16 residues. Germline lookup yields CDR1 SGHAT and CDR2 FQNNGV. With 3 bases removed from V and 1 base from J, the gap between germline ends came to 12 bases. CDR3 amino acids: CASSFRQVKNTGELFF. The CDR3 DNA reads as TGTGCCAGCAGCTTCAGACAGGTTAAGAACACCGGGGAGCTGTTTTTT.

V usage is TRBV12-3 or TRBV12-4 and J usage is TRBJ1-5, with D perhaps TRBD1 (5 bases). The CDR3 is 15 amino acids. The V end lost 4 bases, the J end lost 3 bases, and 13 bases lay between the germline ends. The CDR3 spells CASSWGGVINQPQHF. The CDR3 DNA is TGTGCCAGCAGTTGGGGGGGGGTTATCAATCAGCCCCAGCATTTT.

In its sample, this clonotype was seen many times. The chain carries TRBV27 and TRBJ1-1; TRBD1 agrees at 8 bases. Germline CDR1 is MNHEY and CDR2 is SMNVEV (reference sequence). Trimming took 4 bases from V and 3 from J; bases not matched to a gene: 7. The CDR3 is 15 residues long. The CDR3 sequence: CASSSQGAGDTEAFF. CDR3 DNA sequence: TGTGCCAGCAGTTCCCAGGGGGCCGGGGACACTGAAGCTTTCTTT.

This clonotype was detected ten times or more. The V call is TRBV29-1, the J call TRBJ2-2; D remains ambiguous. V lost 4 bases and J lost 7, with 7 bases in between. Germline loops: CDR1 SQVTM, CDR2 ANQGSEA. The CDR3 has 11 amino acids. CDR3: CSVGRGGELFF. CDR3 DNA: TGCAGCGTTGGTAGAGGCGGGGAGCTGTTTTTT.

This clonotype was seen only a few times. The chain uses TRBV2 and TRBJ2-6, with TRBD1 identical over 8 bases. This CDR3 has 17 residues. In germline, CDR1 is SNHLY, CDR2 FYNNEI. Unmatched junction bases numbered 10, after V lost 5 bases and J lost 4 bases. The CDR3 sequence is CASSKAGGMMGANVLTF. CDR3 DNA: TGTGCCAGCAGTAAGGCAGGGGGCATGATGGGGGCCAACGTCCTGACTTTC.